This T cell receptor beta chain was identified in a study of blood T cells in healthy people across ages. Primed by a sample-barcoded 5' primer and a J-beta primer mix, a second PCR proceeded for 7 to 11 cycles. TCRdb processed the 5' RACE reads anew with MiXCR; each CDR3 protein has one entry. The table records around 1.1 million distinct CDR3 sequences, less than 45% of them present only once. General observations from the study: Strong correlation existed between TCR beta diversity and naive T cell percentage.

Drawing of peripheral blood yielded 7.5 to 10 milliliters from each donor. This clonotype was counted only a few times. Its antigen is not identified. The germline V gene has CDR1 SGHAT and CDR2 FQDESV (reference sequence). This CDR3 comprises 14 residues. The V end lost 5 bases, the J end lost 4 bases, and 14 bases lay between the germline ends. The chain combines TRBV11-1 with TRBJ1-1, with TRBD1 as a possible D gene (6 bases). The receptor was derived from a man between 18 and 35 years old in good health. The sequencing input was blood. The CDR3 loop is CASSPNTGITEAFF. The CDR3 DNA follows: TGTGCCAGCAGCCCGAATACAGGGATCACTGAAGCTTTCTTT.